Following are 28 T cell receptor beta chains from one sample sequenced in a study of cytomegalovirus exposure and HLA in healthy donors. Some clones are missing from TCRdb's copy, which holds only in-frame ones; the method was immunoSEQ multiplex PCR. The sample lists more than 150,000 clones, 84% occurring once. The sample taken for sequencing was PBMCs. Every receptor here comes from a man between 18 and 35 years old in good health and CMV-seropositive.

The chain is built from TRBV9 and TRBJ2-7; 9 bases are a match to TRBD1. Germline CDR1 is SGDLS and CDR2 is YYNGEE. V shed 2 bases and J 4 bases; nucleotides not matched to a gene: 13. The CDR3 extends over 17 amino acids. CDR3 coding DNA: TGTGCCAGCAGCGTGGACACCGGACAGGGGCGAGATTACGAGCAGTACTTC. This gives the protein CASSVDTGQGRDYEQYF.

The V and J genes are TRBV29-1 and TRBJ2-3; tentatively, D is TRBD2 (6 bases). V was trimmed by 4 bases and J by 2 bases, leaving 13 bases between them. Germline CDR1 is SQVTM and CDR2 is ANQGSEA. The CDR3 spans 14 residues. CDR3 coding DNA: TGCAGCGTTGGCTTTAGCGGTTACACAGATACGCAGTATTTT. It encodes CSVGFSGYTDTQYF.

This clone turned up a few times. The chain recombines TRBV2 with TRBJ1-5; D uncertain. The CDR3 sequence is 15 residues long. Germline lookup yields CDR1 SNHLY and CDR2 FYNNEI. The V gene lost 7 bases and the J gene lost 4 bases, with 17 bases spanning the gap. The DNA for the CDR3 is TGTGCCAGCAAAGCCAGCGGCCTCCCTAATCAGCCCCAGCATTTT. Encoded protein: CASKASGLPNQPQHF.

V gene TRBV30 combines with J gene TRBJ1-5; 7 nucleotides agree with TRBD1. CDR1 and CDR2 from the germline V gene are GTSNPN and SVGIG (reference sequence). CDR3 length equals 13 residues. V lost 2 bases and J lost 7; bases outside the gene matches: 5. CDR3 coding DNA: TGTGCCTGGAGTAGGAGGGGGCGGCAGCCCCAGCATTTT. Translated, it gives CAWSRRGRQPQHF.

This rearrangement joins TRBV9 to TRBJ2-3, with 11 positions matching TRBD2. With 2 bases clipped from V and 6 bases from J, the junction kept 11 bases outside the gene matches. CDR1 is SGDLS and CDR2 is YYNGEE in the germline V gene. The length of the CDR3 is 17 residues. The chain's CDR3 is CASSVTLAGGPGDTQYF. CDR3 nucleotides: TGTGCCAGCAGCGTGACCTTAGCGGGAGGGCCCGGTGATACGCAGTATTTT.

This clone was picked up a small number of times. V and J are TRBV6-6 and TRBJ2-7; 12 nucleotides align to TRBD2. The germline gives CDR1 MNHNY, CDR2 SVGAGI (reference sequence). There are 16 residues in the CDR3. V lost 0 bases to trimming and J lost 6 bases; unmatched junction nucleotides: 6. As DNA, the CDR3 is TGTGCCAGCAGTTACTCCGCTAGCGGGAGGGGCGGCGAGCAGTACTTC. It encodes CASSYSASGRGGEQYF.

In this sample, this clone turned up a few times. CDR3 bases: TGTGCCAGCAGTTTAGGAGGGTTTGGCTACACCTTC. As protein: CASSLGGFGYTF. The rearrangement links TRBV28 to TRBJ1-2; D call uncertain. The germline V gene encodes CDR1 MDHEN and CDR2 SYDVKM. The CDR3 extends over 12 amino acids. V was clipped by 2 bases and J by 7 bases, with 8 bases between them.

The genes are TRBV6-5 and TRBJ1-1; D is perhaps TRBD1 (5 bases). The germline V and J ends were trimmed by 5 bases and 7 bases, with 8 bases remaining between them. Germline V gene data show CDR1 as MNHEY and CDR2 as SVGAGI. CDR3 size: 11 residues. The DNA of the CDR3 is TGTGCCAGCAGTGCCACAGGTGAAGCTTTCTTT. It encodes CASSATGEAFF.

The chain combines TRBV9 with TRBJ1-4, with D unresolved. The CDR3 covers 17 residues. In germline, CDR1 is SGDLS, CDR2 YYNGEE. With 0 bases removed from V and 7 bases from J, the gap between germline ends came to 19 bases. The CDR3 DNA is TGTGCCAGCAGCGTAGCTACGGGTGGACTAGCCCGTGAAAAACTGTTTTTT. Amino acid sequence: CASSVATGGLAREKLFF. The complete variable domain, with remaining parts taken from reference TRBV9 and TRBJ1-4, reads DSGVTQTPKHLITATGQRVTLRCSPRSGDLSVYWYQQSLDQGLQFLIQYYNGEERAKGNILERFSAQQFPDLHSELNLSSLELGDSALYFCASSVATGGLAREKLFFGSGTQLSVL.

V gene TRBV4-3 combines with J gene TRBJ2-2; 9 positions agree with TRBD2. This CDR3 comprises 20 residues. V gave up 4 bases and J gave up 0 bases; unmatched junction bases: 15. Germline V gene sequence: CDR1 LGHNA, CDR2 YSLEER. CDR3 sequence: CASSPRTSAPVTSNTGELFF. CDR3 DNA: TGCGCCAGCAGCCCCCGGACTAGCGCCCCCGTCACTTCGAACACCGGGGAGCTGTTTTTT.

This chain joins TRBV28 and TRBJ2-7, with D perhaps TRBD1 (6 bases). Trimming pared 5 bases from V and 6 bases from J, leaving 8 bases between. Looked up from germline, CDR1 is MDHEN and CDR2 is SYDVKM. The CDR3 runs 11 residues. The CDR3 region has the DNA TGTGCCAGCAGTGGGACAACCGAGCAGTACTTC. It specifies CASSGTTEQYF.

The rearrangement uses TRBV5-1 and TRBJ2-1, with 11 bases lining up with TRBD2. The CDR3 totals 17 residues. Germline loops: CDR1 SGHRS, CDR2 YFSETQ. Germline trimming cut 4 bases from V and 2 bases from J; bases unmatched to any gene: 8. The CDR3 DNA follows: TGCGCCAGCAGCCCTGGACTAGCGGGCGGGACCTACAATGAGCAGTTCTTC. Translated, it gives CASSPGLAGGTYNEQFF.

The J gene is TRBJ2-7, the V gene TRBV6-6; possibly TRBD2 for D (5 bases). This CDR3 is 13 amino acids long. The V gene's germline CDR1 is MNHNY and CDR2 SVGAGI (reference sequence). Between the trimmed V and J ends, which lost 5 bases and 4 bases, there was a span of 12 bases. The CDR3 DNA follows: TGTGCCAGCAGTCACGGGATTGGATACGAGCAGTACTTC. Amino acids: CASSHGIGYEQYF.

The chain joins TRBV13 to TRBJ1-4, with 10 bases matching TRBD1. The CDR3 consists of 16 residues. Germline V CDR1 and CDR2: PRHDT, FYEKMQ (reference sequence). V trimming: 4 bases; J trimming: 3 bases; junction bases outside the gene matches: 5. CDR3 coding DNA: TGTGCCAGCAGCTCCGGGACAGGGGCAGCTAATGAAAAACTGTTTTTT. Translating it yields CASSSGTGAANEKLFF.

This rearrangement joins TRBV9 to TRBJ2-2; TRBD2 matches at 13 bases. V gave up 6 bases and J gave up 4 bases; unmatched junction bases: 6. Germline loops: CDR1 SGDLS, CDR2 YYNGEE. CDR3 size: 16 residues. The chain's CDR3 is CASTQTSGRTTGELFF. CDR3 in DNA: TGTGCCAGCACCCAGACTAGCGGGAGGACCACCGGGGAGCTGTTTTTT.

Note on this clone: The same CDR3 arises from other DNA sequences in this sample as well. This rearrangement joins TRBV29-1 to TRBJ2-5; tentatively, D is TRBD2 (5 bases). The CDR3 extends over 12 amino acids. CDR1 and CDR2 from the germline V gene are SQVTM and ANQGSEA. The V end was cut by 4 bases, the J end by 5 bases, with 11 bases between. CDR3 bases: TGCAGCGTTGTAGGAGGCGGGGAGACCCAGTACTTC. This sequence encodes CSVVGGGETQYF. The whole variable domain, remainder taken from reference TRBV29-1 and TRBJ2-5, is SAVISQKPSRDICQRGTSLTIQCQVDSQVTMMFWYRQQPGQSLTLIATANQGSEATYESGFVIDKFPISRPNLTFSTLTVSNMSPEDSSIYLCSVVGGGETQYFGPGTRLLVL.

This clone was picked up one time. The chain joins TRBV6-6 to TRBJ2-3, with D tentatively TRBD2 (5 bases). CDR3 length: 14 amino acids. The V end was cut by 5 bases, the J end by 8 bases, with 17 bases between. CDR1 is MNHNY, CDR2 SVGAGI, per germline (reference sequence). The CDR3 DNA sequence: TGTGCCAGCAGTCCTCGGGATCGAACCAGTACGCAGTATTTT. Its translation is CASSPRDRTSTQYF.

This clone has only a few counts. V and J are TRBV6-5 and TRBJ2-1, with TRBD2 identical over 10 bases. With V trimmed by 4 bases and J by 5 bases, 5 bases remained unmatched. Germline V gene sequence: CDR1 MNHEY, CDR2 SVGAGI. There are 15 residues in the CDR3. CDR3 loop: CASSSLLAGDNEQFF. CDR3 DNA: TGTGCCAGCAGTTCCTTGCTAGCGGGAGACAATGAGCAGTTCTTC.

V is TRBV7-8 and J is TRBJ1-2; TRBD1 aligns across 9 bases. V dropped 6 bases and J dropped 8; count of bases not matched to a gene: 10. Per germline, CDR1 SGHVS and CDR2 FQNEAQ. This CDR3 spans 14 amino acids. CDR3 residues: CASSRTGGQGGYTF. The CDR3 DNA reads as TGTGCCAGCAGTCGTACCGGGGGACAGGGAGGCTACACCTTC.

The rearrangement joins TRBV27 to TRBJ2-7; 9 bases are shared with TRBD1. Looked up from germline, CDR1 is MNHEY and CDR2 is SMNVEV (reference sequence). CDR3 size: 13 residues. After removal of 8 bases from V and 3 bases from J, the junction contained 5 bases not matched to a gene. CDR3 sequence reads: CASGRDRDYEQYF. CDR3 sequence (DNA): TGTGCCAGCGGCCGGGACAGGGACTACGAGCAGTACTTC.

The rearrangement links TRBV28 to TRBJ1-2, with 7 bases aligning to TRBD1. This CDR3 is built from 15 residues. V shed 5 bases, J shed 3 bases, and the junction held 9 bases outside the gene matches. Germline loops: CDR1 MDHEN, CDR2 SYDVKM. The chain's CDR3 is CASSGLQGSDYGYTF. In nucleotides, the CDR3 is TGTGCCAGCAGTGGACTACAGGGGTCGGACTATGGCTACACCTTC.

This chain connects TRBV6-5 to TRBJ2-7, with D possibly being TRBD2 (5 bases). Trimming removed 2 bases from V and 2 bases from J, with 16 bases in between. The germline V gene has CDR1 MNHEY and CDR2 SVGAGI. This CDR3 is 16 amino acids long. Written as DNA, the CDR3 is TGTGCCAGCAGTTACGTTCGTTTTAGCGCACCCTACGAGCAGTACTTC. Translating it yields CASSYVRFSAPYEQYF.

The chain couples TRBV7-9 to TRBJ2-5, with D perhaps matching TRBD2 (7 bases). The CDR3 is made up of 14 amino acids. Germline V lookup: CDR1 SEHNR, CDR2 FQNEAQ (reference sequence). V gave up 4 bases and J gave up 7 bases, with 16 bases separating them. The DNA for the CDR3 is TGTGCCAGCAGCTCCCCAGTGGGAGGGGGGACCCAGTACTTC. Amino acids: CASSSPVGGGTQYF.

J is TRBJ2-2 and V is TRBV18; D is possibly TRBD1 (5 bases). The CDR3 totals 15 residues. Trimming cost V 3 bases and J 0 bases, with 8 bases left between them. Looked up from germline, CDR1 is KGHSH and CDR2 is LQKENI. CDR3 sequence (DNA): TGTGCCAGCTCACCGTTACAGGCGAACACCGGGGAGCTGTTTTTT. It translates to CASSPLQANTGELFF.

The chain has TRBV30 and TRBJ2-5, with 8 bases lining up with TRBD2. This CDR3 has 16 residues. After removal of 0 bases from V and 2 bases from J, the junction contained 8 bases not matched to a gene. Germline CDR1 reads GTSNPN; CDR2 reads SVGIG (reference sequence). The CDR3 protein is CAWSVWVGLVQETQYF. The CDR3 DNA sequence: TGTGCCTGGAGTGTATGGGTGGGACTAGTGCAAGAGACCCAGTACTTC.

The V and J genes are TRBV6-5 and TRBJ2-7; possibly TRBD1 for D (6 bases). V gave up 6 bases and J gave up 4 bases, with 16 bases separating them. The CDR3 runs 14 residues. Germline CDR1 MNHEY, CDR2 SVGAGI. The DNA of the CDR3 is TGTGCCAGCAGCTTCGGGACACCGCTGTACGAGCAGTACTTC. The encoded protein is CASSFGTPLYEQYF.

CDR3 in amino acids: CASSSPPGDHTEAFF. In DNA, the CDR3 is TGTGCCAGCAGCTCTCCCCCCGGAGACCACACTGAAGCTTTCTTT. The V call is TRBV11-2, the J call TRBJ1-1; D gene uncertain. V was cut by 4 bases and J by 3 bases, with 15 bases left in between. Germline lookup yields CDR1 SGHAT and CDR2 FQNNGV. The CDR3 sequence is 15 residues long.

This clone was observed a handful of times. The gene calls are TRBV4-2 and TRBJ1-2; no definite D call. Germline values: CDR1 LGHNA, CDR2 YNFKEQ. The CDR3 extends over 12 amino acids. The V and J ends lost 0 bases and 6 bases respectively, with 5 bases between them. As DNA, the CDR3 is TGTGCCAGCAGCCAAGACAGAAATGGCTACACCTTC. Its protein product is CASSQDRNGYTF.